The 10 T cell receptor beta chains below were found in one sample sequenced in a study of CD8+CD57+ T cells in acquired aplastic anemia. Profiling that covered TCR beta VDJ and CDR3 relied on genomic DNA as its template. TCRdb reprocessed the reads with MiXCR, giving one entry per CDR3 protein. The sample has 95,000 to 150,000 distinct CDR3 sequences, almost 40% seen once. For sequencing, patients were chosen who had shown expansion of CD8+CD57+ cells by flow cytometry. The specimen was sorted CD4+, CD8+, or CD8+CD57+ T cells (not recorded which) from PBMCs. Receptors were obtained from a human donor with aplastic anemia.

Ten or more counts support this clonotype. The CDR3 region has the DNA TGTGCCAGCAGCACCCGGACAGCTGGGGCCAACGTCCTGACTTTC. This codes for CASSTRTAGANVLTF. J is TRBJ2-6 and V is TRBV9; a weak D match, TRBD1 (6 bases). Germline assignment: CDR1 SGDLS and CDR2 YYNGEE. Trimming removed 4 bases at V and 2 bases at J, with 10 bases between. CDR3 length equals 15 residues. Full variable domain (remainder filled in from reference TRBV9 and TRBJ2-6): DSGVTQTPKHLITATGQRVTLRCSPRSGDLSVYWYQQSLDQGLQFLIQYYNGEERAKGNILERFSAQQFPDLHSELNLSSLELGDSALYFCASSTRTAGANVLTFGAGSRLTVL.

This clonotype was detected ten times or more. This chain connects TRBV7-6 to TRBJ2-7; 7 nucleotides align to TRBD1. The CDR3 runs 14 residues. Looked up from germline, CDR1 is SGHVS and CDR2 is FNYEAQ. With V trimmed by 5 bases and J by 2 bases, 6 bases remained unmatched. Here the CDR3 reads CASSVRQGPYEQYF. CDR3 DNA: TGTGCCAGCAGCGTCCGACAGGGCCCCTACGAGCAGTACTTC.

A few counts support this clonotype. The V call is TRBV7-9, the J call TRBJ2-3; possible D gene TRBD2, 7 bases. This CDR3 is 16 amino acids long. V lost 1 base and J 3 bases, leaving 14 bases between the germline ends. Germline lookup yields CDR1 SEHNR and CDR2 FQNEAQ (reference sequence). The CDR3 nucleotides are TGTGCCAGCAGCTTAGTATGGGAGGGGGAGACAGATACGCAGTATTTT. Its protein is CASSLVWEGETDTQYF.

Concerning this clonotype: This sequence may be a read error, since a much larger clone differs from it by one base. The conserved closing phenylalanine or tryptophan is absent in this CDR3, likely reflecting a read error. The CDR3 coding sequence is TGTGCCAGCAGCTTGAGCAGGGAGGTTCAGTATTCT. Protein sequence: CASSLSREVQYS. The chain couples TRBV5-6 to TRBJ2-3, with D possibly matching TRBD2 (6 bases). Germline assignment: CDR1 SGHDT and CDR2 YYEEEE. V was trimmed by 1 base and J by 12 bases, leaving 12 bases between them. The CDR3 contains 12 residues.

This chain connects TRBV29-1 to TRBJ2-1; 12 bases map to TRBD2. CDR1 SQVTM and CDR2 ANQGSEA come from the germline V gene. This CDR3 contains 16 residues. CDR3 in DNA: TGCAGTGCTACTGACGCTAGCGGGGGGGCGCGGAATGAGCAGTTCTTC. Encoded protein: CSATDASGGARNEQFF.

With respect to this clonotype: At one end the junction does not follow the germline gene, possibly because of a read error. This sequence joins TRBV2 and TRBJ2-7; D remains unclear. The CDR3 totals 17 residues. CDR1 is SNHLY, CDR2 FYNNEI, per germline. In nucleotides, the CDR3 is TGCGCCAGCAGTGTGAGTGCCGAGACGACGAGCTCCTACGAGCAGTACTTC. Protein: CASSVSAETTSSYEQYF. The entire variable domain, with the rest obtained from reference TRBV2 and TRBJ2-7, is as follows: EPEVTQTPSHQVTQMGQEVILRCVPISNHLYFYWYRQILGQKVEFLVSFYNNEISEKSEIFDDQFSVERPDGSNFTLKIRSTKLEDSAMYFCASSVSAETTSSYEQYFGPGTRLTVT.

The chain employs TRBV27 and TRBJ1-5; a possible D gene is TRBD1 (6 bases). Looked up from germline, CDR1 is MNHEY and CDR2 is SMNVEV (reference sequence). V was shortened by 5 bases and J by 0 bases, with 11 bases between the two germline ends. The length of the CDR3 is 15 residues. CDR3 amino acids: CASSPRQVSNQPQHF. Written as DNA, the CDR3 is TGTGCCAGCAGTCCCCGACAGGTTAGCAATCAGCCCCAGCATTTT.

By proportion, this clonotype is medium-sized (0.01 to 0.1%). J is TRBJ2-7 and V is TRBV24-1; D ambiguous. Germline CDR1 KGHDR, CDR2 SFDVKD. Between the trimmed V and J ends, which lost 5 bases and 5 bases, there was a span of 15 bases. CDR3 length: 14 residues. The CDR3 sequence: CATSAHGSKDEQYF. Here the CDR3 DNA reads TGTGCCACCAGTGCCCATGGATCAAAGGACGAGCAGTACTTC.

This clonotype appeared many times. J is TRBJ1-2 and V is TRBV7-2, with D uncertain. V dropped 3 bases and J dropped 3 bases, with 14 bases sitting between them. This CDR3 has 15 amino acids. Germline V CDR1 and CDR2: SGHTA, FQGNSA. The CDR3 region is CASSFSRSTYYGYTF. CDR3 DNA: TGTGCCAGCAGCTTTTCACGGTCTACTTACTATGGCTACACCTTC.

With respect to this clonotype: This may be a read error: a much more frequent sequence differs by one nucleotide. The genes are TRBV6-1 and TRBJ1-1; TRBD1 agrees at 7 bases. Germline V gene sequence: CDR1 MNHNS, CDR2 SASEGT. The CDR3 runs 16 residues. The CDR3 loop reads CSSSDRTGSMNTEAFF. CDR3 sequence (DNA): TGTTCCAGCAGCGATAGGACAGGTTCCATGAACACTGAAGCTTTCTTT.